Below, one T cell receptor beta chain is given with its context. What it binds is unknown. Per the germline V gene, CDR1 is MNHNS and CDR2 is SASEGT. The V and J ends lost 2 bases and 5 bases respectively, with 10 bases between them. This CDR3 comprises 14 residues. The data were taken from a study of Tregs in tolerant kidney transplant recipients. Method: immunoSEQ multiplex PCR; TCRdb's copy keeps in-frame clones and lacks some. The table records 240,000 or so clones, about 80% of them present only once. Study-wide findings and caveats: The small number of patients limits these findings pending further validation. The most relevant donor-specific Treg TCRbeta repertoire apparently came from expansion with activated donor B cells.

The receptor's source is a human donor in good health. This chain uses TRBV6-1 with TRBJ1-5, with a possible D match to TRBD1 (5 bases). Material: CD4+ T cells from blood. The CDR3 here is CASSEYQGDQPQHF. The CDR3 DNA follows: TGTGCCAGCAGTGAATATCAAGGGGATCAGCCCCAGCATTTT.